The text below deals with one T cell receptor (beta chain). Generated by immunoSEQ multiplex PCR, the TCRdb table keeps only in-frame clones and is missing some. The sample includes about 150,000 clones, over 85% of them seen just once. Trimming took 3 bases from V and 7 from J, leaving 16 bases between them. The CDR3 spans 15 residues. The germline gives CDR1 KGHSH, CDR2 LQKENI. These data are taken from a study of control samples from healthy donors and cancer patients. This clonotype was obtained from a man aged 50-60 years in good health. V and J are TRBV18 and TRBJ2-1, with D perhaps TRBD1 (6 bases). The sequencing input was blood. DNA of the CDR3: TGTGCCAGCTCACCGGCCCTAGCCCAGGGGAATGAGCAGTTCTTC. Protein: CASSPALAQGNEQFF.